This record covers a single TCR beta chain. Its antigen remains undetermined. No quality values exist for individual bases; no much larger clone is one base distant. The data were obtained in a study of shared clonotypes between healthy human individuals (dated by TCRdb to 2019 to 2021). With respect to the entire study: Two women and a few men aged 18 to 49 years were included in the cohort. For each donor, three plates each were used for CD4 naive and CD4 memory, two plates were used for CD8 naive, and one plate was used for CD8 memory. The study deeply sequenced blood TCR repertoires of five healthy adults to estimate repertoire size and the extent of clonotype sharing between individuals. Different laboratories and diverse techniques were used to prepare libraries and sequence TCR repertoires, to increase sequencing depth and limit assay-specific biases. Per donor, leukapheresis produced somewhere between about 0.94 and 10 billion PBMCs.

V and J are truncated by 0 bases and 7 bases respectively, leaving an intervening sequence of 3 bases. According to the germline V gene (reference sequence), CDR1 reads SEHNR and CDR2 reads FQNEAQ. From the cysteine up to the phenylalanine, the CDR3 has a length of 11 residues. Only the CDR3 portion is preserved as DNA: 33 bases, with reading frame beginning at the first base. Using the deep immunoSEQ assay, multiplex PCR amplified TCR CDR3 regions from genomic DNA. Genomic DNA extracted from each cell subset was distributed evenly over all wells of several immunoSEQ 96-well plates, and each plate served as one replicate. For sorted subsets, each replicate PCR was loaded with 200 ng genomic DNA, equivalent to roughly 30,000 T cell genomes. Purified libraries were measured with a Qubit 3.0 fluorometer, size-checked on a Bioanalyzer 2100, and measured again with the KAPA Library Quantification kit. Every immunoSEQ 96-well plate was sequenced on a separate single-read 150-cycle Illumina NextSeq 550 flow cell. As for the original processing: Because only junctional sequences without quality scores were contained in the immunoSEQ output, filtering matching that applied to full-length reads could not be performed. To assign V/J genes and CDR3, sequences were annotated using PyIR, a Python wrapper for IgBLAST v1.9, with IMGT germline references. Any read was removed if the V/J assignment was weak (E-value above 1e-6), the CDR3 was missing, or the read contained stop codons, out-of-frame junctions, or ambiguous translated residues. A V3J clonotype was defined by an identical inferred V gene, J gene, and CDR3 amino acid sequence. Percentage overlap between repertoires was calculated by dividing the number of shared unique clonotypes by the size of the smaller repertoire. Repertoire richness was assessed with RTK rarefaction, the Chao1 estimator, and Recon v2.1 estimates of unobserved clonotypes. Generation probabilities were computed with OLGA for all TCRbeta clonotypes obtained by the gDNA method from a few donors. In TCRdb, the immuneACCESS table is reduced to in-frame sequences with V and J assigned. These tables do not hold every clone; where another copy was compared, an unresolved V gene accounts for under half, and the others remain unexplained. V, J and clone size were drawn from that table, and D and trimming were deduced from the DNA. This sample holds about 980,000 clones; around 80% were observed only once. The ten largest clones take up about 1.5% of the sample.

The donors were healthy, HIV-negative adults with no recently reported acute infections or vaccinations. Every donor was a Caucasian adult residing in Nashville, Tennessee, USA. Magnetic negative selection was used to enrich CD4+ T cells, after which naive cells were positively selected on CD45RA and the negative fraction became the memory subset. Blood was obtained by leukapheresis, after which PBMCs were separated by Ficoll-Histopaque density gradient centrifugation and cryopreserved in liquid nitrogen vapor phase. Purity and quantity of every magnetically sorted T cell population were checked by analytical flow cytometry. Each sorted fraction had its genomic DNA isolated and then quantified by UV absorbance on a Nanodrop 2000c. General study outcomes and caveats: Based on pairwise subsampling, the degree of clonotype sharing among donors was expected to be affected by sequencing depth. Sharing across a few donors was observed for about 5% of naive CD4, less than 4% of naive CD8, around 2.5% of memory CD4, and around 0.42% of memory CD8 clonotypes. Only blood was sampled, and tissue TCR repertoires likely differ from those in blood. The genetic and exposure-history diversity represented was limited by the small number of donors. Higher generation probabilities were observed for clonotypes shared by all four sorted-subset donors than for non-shared clonotypes. Even with the large sequencing depth, rarefaction of the sorted-subset datasets indicated that sequencing was incomplete. Naive subsets generally had larger estimated clonotype richness than memory subsets.

The chain is assembled from TRBV7-9 and TRBJ1-1, with the D gene not clear enough to name. The source material was memory CD4+ T cells sorted from blood. This specimen's cell subset or site label, interpreted: CD45RA-negative fraction. This TCR derives from a man between 18 and 35 years old in good health. This receptor carries the CDR3 CASSLALEAFF. The nucleotide sequence is TGTGCCAGCAGCTTAGCCCTTGAAGCTTTCTTT. This CDR3, with the reference TRBV7-9 and TRBJ1-1 proteins standing in past its ends, gives the full variable domain DTGVSQNPRHKITKRGQNVTFRCDPISEHNRLYWYRQTLGQGPEFLTYFQNEAQLEKSRLLSDRFSAERPKGSFSTLEIQRTEQGDSAMYLCASSLALEAFFGQGTRLTVV.